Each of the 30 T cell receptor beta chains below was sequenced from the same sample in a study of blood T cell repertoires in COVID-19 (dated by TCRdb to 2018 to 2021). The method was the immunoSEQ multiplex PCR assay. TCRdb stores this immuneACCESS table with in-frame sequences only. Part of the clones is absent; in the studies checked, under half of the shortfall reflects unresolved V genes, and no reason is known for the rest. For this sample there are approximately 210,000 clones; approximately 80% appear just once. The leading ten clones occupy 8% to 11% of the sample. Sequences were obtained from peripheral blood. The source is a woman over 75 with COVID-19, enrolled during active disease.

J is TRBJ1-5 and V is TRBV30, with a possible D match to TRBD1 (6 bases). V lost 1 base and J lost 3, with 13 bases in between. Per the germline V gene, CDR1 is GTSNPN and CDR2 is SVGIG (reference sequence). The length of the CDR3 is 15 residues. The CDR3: CAWSEGVGNNQPQHF. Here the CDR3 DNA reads TGTGCCTGGAGTGAGGGGGTGGGGAACAATCAGCCCCAGCATTTT.

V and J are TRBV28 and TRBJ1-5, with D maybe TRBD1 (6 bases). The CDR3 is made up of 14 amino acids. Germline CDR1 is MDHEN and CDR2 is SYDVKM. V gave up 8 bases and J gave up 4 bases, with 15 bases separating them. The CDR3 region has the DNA TGTGCCAGCGCTGGACAGTCACAGAATCAGCCCCAGCATTTT. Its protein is CASAGQSQNQPQHF.

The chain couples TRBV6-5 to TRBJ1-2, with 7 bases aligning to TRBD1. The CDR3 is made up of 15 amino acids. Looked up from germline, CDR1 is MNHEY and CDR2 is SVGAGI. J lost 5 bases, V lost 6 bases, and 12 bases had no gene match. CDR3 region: CASSRDRVSAYGYTF. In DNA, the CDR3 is TGTGCCAGCAGCCGTGACAGGGTATCGGCATATGGCTACACCTTC.

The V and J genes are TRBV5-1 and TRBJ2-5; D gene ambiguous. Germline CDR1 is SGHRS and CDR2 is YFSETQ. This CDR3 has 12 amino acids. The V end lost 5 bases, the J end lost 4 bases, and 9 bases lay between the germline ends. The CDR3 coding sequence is TGCGCCAGCAGTGTGACACCAGAGACCCAGTACTTC. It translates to CASSVTPETQYF.

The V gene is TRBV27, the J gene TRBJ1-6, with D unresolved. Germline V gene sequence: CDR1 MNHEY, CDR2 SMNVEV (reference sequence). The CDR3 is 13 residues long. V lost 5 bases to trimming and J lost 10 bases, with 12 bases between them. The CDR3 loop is CASSLAGYSPLHF. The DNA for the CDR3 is TGTGCCAGCAGTCTAGCGGGTTACTCACCCCTCCACTTT.

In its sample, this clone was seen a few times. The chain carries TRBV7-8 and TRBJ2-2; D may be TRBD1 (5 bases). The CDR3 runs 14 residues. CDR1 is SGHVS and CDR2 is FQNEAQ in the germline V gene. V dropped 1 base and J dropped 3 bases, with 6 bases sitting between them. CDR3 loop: CASSLEGYTGELFF. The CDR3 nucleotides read TGTGCCAGCAGCTTAGAGGGGTACACCGGGGAGCTGTTTTTT.

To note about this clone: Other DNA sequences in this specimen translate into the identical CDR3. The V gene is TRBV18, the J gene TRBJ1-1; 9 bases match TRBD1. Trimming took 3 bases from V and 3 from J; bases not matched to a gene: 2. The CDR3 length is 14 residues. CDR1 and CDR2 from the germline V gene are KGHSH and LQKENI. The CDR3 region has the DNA TGTGCCAGCTCACCGAGACAGGGGGACACTGAAGCTTTCTTT. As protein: CASSPRQGDTEAFF.

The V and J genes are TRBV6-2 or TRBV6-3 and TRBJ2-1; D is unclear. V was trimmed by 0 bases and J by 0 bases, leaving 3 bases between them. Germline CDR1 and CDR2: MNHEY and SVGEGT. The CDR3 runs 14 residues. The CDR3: CASSYSSSYNEQFF. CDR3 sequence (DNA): TGTGCCAGCAGTTACTCGAGCTCCTACAATGAGCAGTTCTTC.

The CDR3 bases are TGCAGTGCTGGGACTTCATACGAGCAGTACTTC. Protein product: CSAGTSYEQYF. The gene calls are TRBV20-1 and TRBJ2-7, with D tentatively TRBD2 (6 bases). The CDR3 extends over 11 amino acids. Germline CDR1 and CDR2: DFQATT and SNEGSKA (reference sequence). V dropped 5 bases and J dropped 4 bases, with 9 bases sitting between them.

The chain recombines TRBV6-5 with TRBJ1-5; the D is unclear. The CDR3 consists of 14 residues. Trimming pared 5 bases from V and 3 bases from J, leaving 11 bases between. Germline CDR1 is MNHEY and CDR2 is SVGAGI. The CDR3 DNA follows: TGTGCCAGCAGTCTCGGAGTTTCCAATCAGCCCCAGCATTTT. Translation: CASSLGVSNQPQHF.

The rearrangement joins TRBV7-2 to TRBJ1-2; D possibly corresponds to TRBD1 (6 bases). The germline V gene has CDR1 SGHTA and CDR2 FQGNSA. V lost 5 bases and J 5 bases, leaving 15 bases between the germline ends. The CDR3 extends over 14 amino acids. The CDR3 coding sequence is TGTGCCAGCAGCCAAAGCAGGGGTGGGTATGGCTACACCTTC. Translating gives CASSQSRGGYGYTF.

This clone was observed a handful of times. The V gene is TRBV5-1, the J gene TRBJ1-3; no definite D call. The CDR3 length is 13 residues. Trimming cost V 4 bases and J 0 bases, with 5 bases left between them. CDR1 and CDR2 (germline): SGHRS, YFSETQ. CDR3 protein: CASSESSGNTIYF. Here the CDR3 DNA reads TGCGCCAGCAGCGAGAGCTCTGGAAACACCATATATTTT.

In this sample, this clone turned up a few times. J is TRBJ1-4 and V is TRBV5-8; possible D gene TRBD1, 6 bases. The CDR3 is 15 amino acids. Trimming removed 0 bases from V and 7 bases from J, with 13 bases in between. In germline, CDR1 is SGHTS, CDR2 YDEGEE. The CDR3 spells CASSLGQAGGEKLFF. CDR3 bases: TGTGCCAGCAGCTTGGGACAGGCCGGAGGTGAAAAACTGTTTTTT.

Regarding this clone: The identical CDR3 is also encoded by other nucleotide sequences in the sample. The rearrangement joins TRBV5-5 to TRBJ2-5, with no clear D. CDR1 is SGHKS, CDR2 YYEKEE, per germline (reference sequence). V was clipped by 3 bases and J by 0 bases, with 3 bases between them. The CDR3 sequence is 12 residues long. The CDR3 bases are TGTGCCAGCAGCTCCTACCAAGAGACCCAGTACTTC. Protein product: CASSSYQETQYF. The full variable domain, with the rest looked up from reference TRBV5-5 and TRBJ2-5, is DAGVTQSPTHLIKTRGQQVTLRCSPISGHKSVSWYQQVLGQGPQFIFQYYEKEERGRGNFPDRFSARQFPNYSSELNVNALLLGDSALYLCASSSYQETQYFGPGTRLLVL.

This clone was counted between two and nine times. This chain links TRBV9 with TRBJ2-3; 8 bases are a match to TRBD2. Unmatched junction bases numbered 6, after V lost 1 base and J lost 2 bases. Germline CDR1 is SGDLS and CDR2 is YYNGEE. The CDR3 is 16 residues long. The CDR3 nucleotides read TGTGCCAGCAGCGTATCACGGGGGGGATACACAGATACGCAGTATTTT. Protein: CASSVSRGGYTDTQYF. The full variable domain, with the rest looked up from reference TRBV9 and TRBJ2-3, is DSGVTQTPKHLITATGQRVTLRCSPRSGDLSVYWYQQSLDQGLQFLIQYYNGEERAKGNILERFSAQQFPDLHSELNLSSLELGDSALYFCASSVSRGGYTDTQYFGPGTRLTVL.

The CDR3, as DNA: TGTGCCAGCAGCCGGCTAGGAGGCTACACCTTC. Translation: CASSRLGGYTF. This chain links TRBV12-3 or TRBV12-4 with TRBJ1-2; D is unresolved. V was shortened by 6 bases and J by 8 bases, with 10 bases between the two germline ends. The CDR3 contains 11 residues.

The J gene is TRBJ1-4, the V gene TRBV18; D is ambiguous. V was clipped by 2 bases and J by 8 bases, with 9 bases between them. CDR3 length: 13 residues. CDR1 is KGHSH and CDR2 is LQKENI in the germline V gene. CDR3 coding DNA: TGTGCCAGCTCACCAGCGCTGACAGAAAAACTGTTTTTT. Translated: CASSPALTEKLFF.

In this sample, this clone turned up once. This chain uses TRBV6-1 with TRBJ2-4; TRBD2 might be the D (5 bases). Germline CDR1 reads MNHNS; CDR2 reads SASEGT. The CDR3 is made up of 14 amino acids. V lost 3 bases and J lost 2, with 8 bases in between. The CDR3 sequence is CASSDRGSKNIQYF. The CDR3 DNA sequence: TGTGCCAGCAGTGATCGGGGTTCCAAAAACATTCAGTACTTC.

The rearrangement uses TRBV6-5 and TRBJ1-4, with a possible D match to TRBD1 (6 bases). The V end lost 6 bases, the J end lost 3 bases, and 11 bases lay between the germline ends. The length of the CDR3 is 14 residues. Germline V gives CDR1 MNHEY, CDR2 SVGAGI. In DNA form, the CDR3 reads TGTGCCAGCAGCCAACAGGGTTCTAATGAAAAACTGTTTTTT. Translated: CASSQQGSNEKLFF.

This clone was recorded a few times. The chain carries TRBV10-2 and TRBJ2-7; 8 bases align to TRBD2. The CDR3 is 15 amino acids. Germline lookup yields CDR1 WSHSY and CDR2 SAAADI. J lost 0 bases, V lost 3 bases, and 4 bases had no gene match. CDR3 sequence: CASSDGGGLSYEQYV. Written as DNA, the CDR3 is TGCGCCAGCAGTGACGGCGGGGGGCTCTCCTACGAGCAGTACGTC.

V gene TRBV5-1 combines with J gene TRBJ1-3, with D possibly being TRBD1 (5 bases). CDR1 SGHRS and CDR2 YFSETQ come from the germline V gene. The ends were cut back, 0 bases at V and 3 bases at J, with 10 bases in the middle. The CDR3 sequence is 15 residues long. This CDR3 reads CASSLARAYGNTIYF. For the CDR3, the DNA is TGCGCCAGCAGCTTGGCCAGGGCGTATGGAAACACCATATATTTT.

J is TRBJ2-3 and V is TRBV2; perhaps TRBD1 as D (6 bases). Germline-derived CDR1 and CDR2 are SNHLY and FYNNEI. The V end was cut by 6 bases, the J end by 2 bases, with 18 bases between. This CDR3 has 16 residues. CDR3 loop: CASRLTGTRITDTQYF. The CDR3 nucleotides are TGTGCCAGCAGGCTGACAGGCACCCGAATCACAGATACGCAGTATTTT.

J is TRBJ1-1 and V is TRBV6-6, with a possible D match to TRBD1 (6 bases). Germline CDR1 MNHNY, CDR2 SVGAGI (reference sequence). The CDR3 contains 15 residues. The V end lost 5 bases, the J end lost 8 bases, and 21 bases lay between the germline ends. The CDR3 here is CASSQGFVQIKEAFF. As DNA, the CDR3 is TGTGCCAGCAGTCAGGGGTTCGTCCAAATAAAGGAAGCTTTCTTT.

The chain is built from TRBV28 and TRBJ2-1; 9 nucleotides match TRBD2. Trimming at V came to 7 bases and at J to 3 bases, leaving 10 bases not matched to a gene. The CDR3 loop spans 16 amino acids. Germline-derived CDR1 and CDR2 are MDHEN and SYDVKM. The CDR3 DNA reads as TGTGCCAGCACCGTCGGAGGACTAGCGAGCTACAATGAGCAGTTCTTC. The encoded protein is CASTVGGLASYNEQFF.

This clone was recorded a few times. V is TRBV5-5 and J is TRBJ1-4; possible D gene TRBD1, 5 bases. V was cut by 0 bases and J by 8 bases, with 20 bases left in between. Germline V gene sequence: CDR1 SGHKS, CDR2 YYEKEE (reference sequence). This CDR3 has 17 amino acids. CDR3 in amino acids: CASSLGPTTGGREKLFF. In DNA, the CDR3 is TGTGCCAGCAGCTTGGGCCCCACAACCGGGGGTCGGGAAAAACTGTTTTTT.

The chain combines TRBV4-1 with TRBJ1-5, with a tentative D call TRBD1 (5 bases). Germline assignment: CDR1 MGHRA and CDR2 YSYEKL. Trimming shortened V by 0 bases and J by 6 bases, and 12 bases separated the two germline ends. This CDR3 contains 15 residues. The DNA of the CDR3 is TGCGCCAGCAGCCAAGAAGGCGCAGGGATTCAGCCCCAGCATTTT. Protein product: CASSQEGAGIQPQHF.

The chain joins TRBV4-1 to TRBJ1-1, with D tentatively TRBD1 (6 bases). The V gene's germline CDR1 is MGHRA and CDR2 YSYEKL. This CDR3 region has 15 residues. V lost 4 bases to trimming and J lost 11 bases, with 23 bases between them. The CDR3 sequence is CASSPGGQRVGGAFF. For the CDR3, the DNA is TGCGCCAGCAGCCCGGGCGGACAAAGGGTAGGGGGTGCTTTCTTT.

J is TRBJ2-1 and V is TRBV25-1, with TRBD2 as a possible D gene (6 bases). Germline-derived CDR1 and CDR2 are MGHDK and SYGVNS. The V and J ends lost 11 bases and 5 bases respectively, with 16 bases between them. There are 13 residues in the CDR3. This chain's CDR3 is CAPGDGGNNEQFF. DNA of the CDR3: TGTGCCCCGGGGGACGGAGGCAACAATGAGCAGTTCTTC.

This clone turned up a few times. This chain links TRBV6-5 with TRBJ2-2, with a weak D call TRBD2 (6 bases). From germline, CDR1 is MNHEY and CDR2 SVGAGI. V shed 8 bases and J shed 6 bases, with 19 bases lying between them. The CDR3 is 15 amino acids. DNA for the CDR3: TGTGCCAGCCGACGGGACTTCCTAATGTCCGGGGAGCTGTTTTTT. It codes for CASRRDFLMSGELFF.

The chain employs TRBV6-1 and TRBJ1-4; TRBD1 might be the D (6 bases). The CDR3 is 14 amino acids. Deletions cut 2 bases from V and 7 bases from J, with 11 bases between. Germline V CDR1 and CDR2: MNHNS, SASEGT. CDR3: CASSEPGVFEKLFF. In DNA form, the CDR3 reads TGTGCCAGCAGTGAACCAGGGGTTTTTGAAAAACTGTTTTTT.